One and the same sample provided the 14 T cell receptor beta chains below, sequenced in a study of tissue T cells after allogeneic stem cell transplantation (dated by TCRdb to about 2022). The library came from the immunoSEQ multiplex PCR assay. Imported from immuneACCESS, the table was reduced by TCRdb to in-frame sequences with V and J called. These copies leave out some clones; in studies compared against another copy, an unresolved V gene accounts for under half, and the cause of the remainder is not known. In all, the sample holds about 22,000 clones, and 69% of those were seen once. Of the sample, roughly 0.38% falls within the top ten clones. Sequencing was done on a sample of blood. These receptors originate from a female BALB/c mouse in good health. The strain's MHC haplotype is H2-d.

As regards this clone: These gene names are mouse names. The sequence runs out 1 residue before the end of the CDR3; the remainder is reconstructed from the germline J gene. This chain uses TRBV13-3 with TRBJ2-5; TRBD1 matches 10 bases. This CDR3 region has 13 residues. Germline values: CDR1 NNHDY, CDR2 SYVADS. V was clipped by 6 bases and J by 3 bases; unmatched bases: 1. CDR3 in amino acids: CASKDRGQDTQYF. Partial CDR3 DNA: TGTGCCAGCAAGGACAGGGGGCAAGACACCCAGTAC.

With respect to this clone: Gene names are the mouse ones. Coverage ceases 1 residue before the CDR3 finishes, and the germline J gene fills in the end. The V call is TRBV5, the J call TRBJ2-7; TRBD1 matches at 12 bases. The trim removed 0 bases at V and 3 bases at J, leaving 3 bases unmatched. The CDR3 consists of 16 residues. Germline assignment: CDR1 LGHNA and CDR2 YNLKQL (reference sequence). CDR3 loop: CASSQDGTGGRYEQYF. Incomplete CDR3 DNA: TGTGCCAGCAGCCAAGATGGGACAGGGGGCCGCTATGAACAGTAC.

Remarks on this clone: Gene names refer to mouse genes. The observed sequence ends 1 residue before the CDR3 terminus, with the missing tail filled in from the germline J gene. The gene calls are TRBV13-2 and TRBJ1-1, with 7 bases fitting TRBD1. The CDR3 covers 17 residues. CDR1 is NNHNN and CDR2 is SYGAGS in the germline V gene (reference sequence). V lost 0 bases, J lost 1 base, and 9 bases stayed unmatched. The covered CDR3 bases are TGTGCCAGCGGTGATGCGAAAGGGGGCAGAGGAAACACAGAAGTCTTC. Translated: CASGDAKGGRGNTEVF. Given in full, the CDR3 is CASGDAKGGRGNTEVFF.

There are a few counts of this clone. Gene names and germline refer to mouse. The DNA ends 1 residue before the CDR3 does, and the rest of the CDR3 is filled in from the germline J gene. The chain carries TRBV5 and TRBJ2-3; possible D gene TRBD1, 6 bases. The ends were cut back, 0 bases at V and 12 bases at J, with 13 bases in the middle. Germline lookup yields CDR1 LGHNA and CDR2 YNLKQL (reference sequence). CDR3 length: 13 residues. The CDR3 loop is CASSQDGDKALYF. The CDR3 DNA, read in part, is TGTGCCAGCAGCCAAGATGGGGACAAGGCCCTGTAT.

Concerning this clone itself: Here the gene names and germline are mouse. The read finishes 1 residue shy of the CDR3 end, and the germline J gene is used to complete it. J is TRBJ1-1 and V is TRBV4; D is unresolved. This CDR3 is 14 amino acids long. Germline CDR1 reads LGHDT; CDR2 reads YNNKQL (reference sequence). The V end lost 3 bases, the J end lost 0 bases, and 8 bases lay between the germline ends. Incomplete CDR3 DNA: TGTGCCAGCAGCTATAGGCAACCAAACACAGAAGTCTTC. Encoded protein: CASSYRQPNTEVF. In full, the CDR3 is CASSYRQPNTEVFF.

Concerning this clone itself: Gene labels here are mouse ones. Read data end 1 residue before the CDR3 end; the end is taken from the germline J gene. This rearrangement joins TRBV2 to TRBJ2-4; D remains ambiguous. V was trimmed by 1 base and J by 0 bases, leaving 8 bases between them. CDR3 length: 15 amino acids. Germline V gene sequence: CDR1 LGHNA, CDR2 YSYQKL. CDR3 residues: CASSQVSNSQNTLYF. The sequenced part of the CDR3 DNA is TGTGCCAGCAGCCAAGTCAGTAATAGTCAAAACACCTTGTAC.

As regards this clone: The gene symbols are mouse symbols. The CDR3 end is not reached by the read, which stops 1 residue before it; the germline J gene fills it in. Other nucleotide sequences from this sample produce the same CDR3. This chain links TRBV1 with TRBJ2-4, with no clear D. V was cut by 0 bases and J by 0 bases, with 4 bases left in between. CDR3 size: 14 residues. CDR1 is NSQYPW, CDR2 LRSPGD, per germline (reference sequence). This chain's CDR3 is CTCSADSSQNTLYF. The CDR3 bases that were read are TGCACCTGCAGTGCAGATTCTAGTCAAAACACCTTGTAC.

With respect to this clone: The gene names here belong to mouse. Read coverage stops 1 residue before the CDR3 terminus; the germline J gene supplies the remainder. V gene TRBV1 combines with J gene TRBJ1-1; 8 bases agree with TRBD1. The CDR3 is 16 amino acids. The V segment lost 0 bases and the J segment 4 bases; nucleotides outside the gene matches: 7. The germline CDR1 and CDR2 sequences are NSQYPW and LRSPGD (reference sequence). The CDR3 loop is CTCSADREQGVTEVFF. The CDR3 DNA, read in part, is TGCACCTGCAGTGCAGATCGAGAACAGGGGGTCACAGAAGTCTTC.

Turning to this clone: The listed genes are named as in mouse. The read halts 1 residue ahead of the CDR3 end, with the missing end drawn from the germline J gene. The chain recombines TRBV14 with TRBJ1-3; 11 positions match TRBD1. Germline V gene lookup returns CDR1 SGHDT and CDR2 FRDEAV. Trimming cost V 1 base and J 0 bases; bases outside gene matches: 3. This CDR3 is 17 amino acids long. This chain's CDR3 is CASSFGDRGVSGNTLYF. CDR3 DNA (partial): TGTGCCAGCAGTTTCGGGGACAGGGGGGTTTCTGGAAATACGCTCTAT.

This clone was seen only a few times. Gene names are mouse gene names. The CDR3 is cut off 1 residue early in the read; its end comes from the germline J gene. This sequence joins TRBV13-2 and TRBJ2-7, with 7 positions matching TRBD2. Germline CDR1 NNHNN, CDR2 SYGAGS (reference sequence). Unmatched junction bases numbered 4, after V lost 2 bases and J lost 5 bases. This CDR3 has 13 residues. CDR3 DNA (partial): TGTGCCAGCGGTGAGCTGGGGGTGGATGAACAGTAC. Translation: CASGELGVDEQY. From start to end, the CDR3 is CASGELGVDEQYF.

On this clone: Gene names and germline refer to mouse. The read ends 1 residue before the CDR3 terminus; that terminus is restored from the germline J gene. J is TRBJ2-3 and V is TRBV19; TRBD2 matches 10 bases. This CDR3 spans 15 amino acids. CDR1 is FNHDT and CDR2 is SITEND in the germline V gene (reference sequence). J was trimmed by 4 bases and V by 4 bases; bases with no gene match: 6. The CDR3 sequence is CASSLDWGASETLYF. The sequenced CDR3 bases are TGTGCCAGCAGTCTCGACTGGGGGGCTTCAGAAACGCTGTAT.

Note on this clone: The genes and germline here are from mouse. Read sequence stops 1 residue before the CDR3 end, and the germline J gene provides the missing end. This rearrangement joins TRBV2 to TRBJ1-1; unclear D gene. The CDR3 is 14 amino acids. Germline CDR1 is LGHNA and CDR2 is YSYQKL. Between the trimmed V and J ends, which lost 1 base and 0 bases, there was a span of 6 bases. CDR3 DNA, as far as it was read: TGTGCCAGCAGCCAAGGACACGCAAACACAGAAGTCTTC. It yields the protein CASSQGHANTEVF. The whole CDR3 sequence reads CASSQGHANTEVFF.

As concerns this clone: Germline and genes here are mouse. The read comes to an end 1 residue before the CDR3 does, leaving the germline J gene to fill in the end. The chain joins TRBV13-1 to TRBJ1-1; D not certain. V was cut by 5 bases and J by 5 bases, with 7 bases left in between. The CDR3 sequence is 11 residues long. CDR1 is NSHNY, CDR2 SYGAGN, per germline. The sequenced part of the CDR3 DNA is TGTGCCAGCAGCACCGGGACAGAAGTCTTC. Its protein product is CASSTGTEVF. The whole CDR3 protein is CASSTGTEVFF.

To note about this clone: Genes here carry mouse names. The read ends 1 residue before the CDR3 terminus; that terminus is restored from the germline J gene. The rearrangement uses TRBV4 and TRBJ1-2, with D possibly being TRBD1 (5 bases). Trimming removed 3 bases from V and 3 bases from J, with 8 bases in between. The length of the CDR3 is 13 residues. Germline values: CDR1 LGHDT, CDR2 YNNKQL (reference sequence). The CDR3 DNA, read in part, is TGTGCCAGCAGCTACAGGGAGGACTCCGACTACACC. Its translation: CASSYREDSDYT. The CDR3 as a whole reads CASSYREDSDYTF. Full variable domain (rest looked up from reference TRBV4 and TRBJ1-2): ETAVFQTPNYHVTQVGNEVSFNCKQTLGHDTMYWYKQDSKKLLKIMFSYNNKQLIVNETVPRRFSPQSSDKAHLNLRIKSVEPEDSAVYLCASSYREDSDYTFGSGTRLLVI.